A single T cell receptor beta chain is shown here with its context. Its antigen is as yet unknown. The data were obtained in a study of Ad26.COV2.S vaccination and SARS-CoV-2 variants. The CDR3 length is 12 residues. Looked up from germline, CDR1 is SQVTM and CDR2 is ANQGSEA. V gave up 0 bases and J gave up 9 bases, with 12 bases separating them. Study conclusions and caveats: Vaccine and placebo groups showed comparable non-spike TCR breadth. It is possible that the TCR breadth and depth analyses underestimated the total T cell responses.

Profiled with immunoSEQ multiplex PCR; TCRdb holds only in-frame clones, not every one. The sample contains about 410,000 clones, approximately 90% of which appear only once. The treatment denotes: around 19 received Ad26.COV2.S at low or high dose, single or two shots; about 5 received placebo; per-sample allocation not given. Vaccine and placebo recipients were sampled on day 63 after the first injection. The V gene is TRBV29-1, the J gene TRBJ2-7, with D hard to call. This clonotype was sampled from a person aged 18-65 years who received the Ad26.COV2.S COVID-19 vaccine or a placebo. Material: peripheral blood, obtained in a trial of Ad26.COV2.S vaccine versus placebo. CDR3 nucleotides: TGCAGCGTTGAAGAAGGTTTATCTGCGCAGTACTTC. This sequence encodes CSVEEGLSAQYF.